Reported below is one TCR beta chain. Its antigen is unknown. Using immunoSEQ multiplex PCR, the repertoire was profiled, and TCRdb retains in-frame clones only, with some absent. The sample holds some 340,000 clones, about 82% seen once. This record comes from a study of Ad26.COV2.S vaccination and SARS-CoV-2 variants. The wider study: Intramuscularly, Ad26.COV2.S was given either once or twice, 56 days apart.

Points from the study as a whole: Vaccinees reportedly had broad spike-specific CD8+ and CD4+ T cell responses.

The length of the CDR3 is 15 residues. Germline assignment: CDR1 LNHDA and CDR2 SQIVND (reference sequence). Trimming pared 4 bases from V and 5 bases from J, leaving 14 bases between. Treatment of the sample: 15 to 20 received Ad26.COV2.S at low or high dose, single or two shots; roughly 5 received placebo; per-sample allocation not given. The study sampled participants on day 63 after the first vaccine or placebo injection. The sequencing used peripheral blood, collected in a trial of Ad26.COV2.S vaccine versus placebo. The rearrangement links TRBV19 to TRBJ2-2; maybe TRBD1 (5 bases). The sequence came from a person between 18 and 65 years old who received the Ad26.COV2.S COVID-19 vaccine or a placebo. The DNA for the CDR3 is TGTGCCAGTAGTAGGGGCCGGGCGACGACCGGGGAGCTGTTTTTT. Amino acid sequence: CASSRGRATTGELFF. Full variable domain (missing parts from reference TRBV19 and TRBJ2-2): DGGITQSPKYLFRKEGQNVTLSCEQNLNHDAMYWYRQDPGQGLRLIYYSQIVNDFQKGDIAEGYSVSREKKESFPLTVTSAQKNPTAFYLCASSRGRATTGELFFGEGSRLTVL.